The table lists the clone carrying this TCR beta chain with many counts. These data come from a study of T cells after yellow fever vaccination. Using its own MiXCR run on the 5' RACE reads, TCRdb lists one record per CDR3 protein. The sample has about 580,000 distinct CDR3 sequences; less than 20% are singletons. The CDR3 totals 13 residues. Germline lookup yields CDR1 SGHRS and CDR2 YFSETQ. Trimming stripped 3 bases from V and 3 bases from J, with 7 bases between. Sample: PBMCs, taken 5 days after the first yellow fever vaccination. This TCR came from a man aged 18 to 30 who received the YFV17D yellow fever vaccine. The genes are TRBV5-1 and TRBJ2-1, with a tentative D call TRBD1 (5 bases). DNA for the CDR3: TGCGCCAGCAGCTCGGACATCTACAATGAGCAGTTCTTC. This translates into CASSSDIYNEQFF.